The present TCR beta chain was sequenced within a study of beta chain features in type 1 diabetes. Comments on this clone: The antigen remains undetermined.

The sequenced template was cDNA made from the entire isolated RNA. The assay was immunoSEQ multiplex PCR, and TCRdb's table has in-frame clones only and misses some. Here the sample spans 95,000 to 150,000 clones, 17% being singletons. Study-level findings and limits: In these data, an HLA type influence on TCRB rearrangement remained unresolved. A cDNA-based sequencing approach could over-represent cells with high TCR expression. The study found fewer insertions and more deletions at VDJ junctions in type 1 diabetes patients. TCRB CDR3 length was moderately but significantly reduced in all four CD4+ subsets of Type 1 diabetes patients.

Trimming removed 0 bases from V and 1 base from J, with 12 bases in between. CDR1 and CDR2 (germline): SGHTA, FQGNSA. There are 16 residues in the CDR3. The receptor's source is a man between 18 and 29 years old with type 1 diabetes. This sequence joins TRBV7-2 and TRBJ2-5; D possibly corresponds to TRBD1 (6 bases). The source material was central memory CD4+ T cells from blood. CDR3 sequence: CASSLASQGVQETQYF. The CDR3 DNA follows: TGTGCCAGCAGCTTAGCGTCACAGGGAGTCCAAGAGACCCAGTACTTC.